Sequencing of this T cell receptor (beta chain) was carried out in a study of glioma-infiltrating T cells after dendritic cell vaccination. The V segment lost 8 bases and the J segment 6 bases; nucleotides outside the gene matches: 12. The CDR3 is 14 residues long. Germline CDR1 is SGHTA and CDR2 is FQGNSA. The time point here: after dendritic cell vaccination, including at tumor progression/relapse. Monocyte-derived dendritic cells, cultured roughly 7 days with IL-4 and GM-CSF, were pulsed with autologous tumor lysate. Sequenced by immunoSEQ multiplex PCR; TCRdb stores in-frame clones only, minus some. The sample yields under 2,500 clones, roughly 79% seen once.

The receptor's source is a human donor with glioblastoma. The sample consisted of tumor tissue, taken after dendritic cell vaccination. This chain joins TRBV7-2 and TRBJ2-7; 8 bases agree with TRBD2. CDR3 DNA: TGTGCCAGCGAGAGCTCCGTCGGGGGGGCCGAGCAGTACTTC. Residues: CASESSVGGAEQYF. Variable domain in full (rest from reference TRBV7-2 and TRBJ2-7): GAGVSQSPSNKVTEKGKDVELRCDPISGHTALYWYRQSLGQGLEFLIYFQGNSAPDKSGLPSDRFSAERTGGSVSTLTIQRTQQEDSAVYLCASESSVGGAEQYFGPGTRLTVT.